These 8 T cell receptor beta chains were all obtained from the same sample, sequenced in a study of neurological immune-mediated disorders. The time point denotes: longitudinal time-point 3. TCRdb processed the 5' RACE reads anew with MiXCR; each CDR3 protein has one entry. Altogether fewer than 50,000 distinct CDR3 sequences are present, approximately 13% being singletons, with the ten largest covering over 10%. Sequenced material: PBMCs. The source of these receptors is a man aged 25 to 40 in good health.

This clonotype was detected many times. This rearrangement joins TRBV10-3 to TRBJ2-2; 8 nucleotides line up with TRBD2. V lost 3 bases to trimming and J lost 5 bases; unmatched junction nucleotides: 8. Germline CDR1 is ENHRY and CDR2 is SYGVKD. The CDR3 spans 16 residues. The CDR3 region is CAISDSIAGHTGELFF. As DNA, the CDR3 is TGTGCCATCAGTGACTCGATAGCGGGACATACCGGGGAGCTGTTTTTT.

At least ten counts were recorded for this clonotype. V is TRBV29-1 and J is TRBJ1-2; no firm D call. The CDR3 has 16 amino acids. Trimming pared 7 bases from V and 1 base from J, leaving 22 bases between. Germline V gene lookup returns CDR1 SQVTM and CDR2 ANQGSEA. CDR3 region: CSGGPFARSNNYGYTF. DNA for the CDR3: TGCAGCGGTGGCCCCTTTGCGCGATCTAATAACTATGGCTACACCTTC.

The sample holds many counts of this clonotype. Sequence at one end of the junction differs from germline and may be a read error. The chain uses TRBV5-1 and TRBJ2-1; 9 nucleotides agree with TRBD2. The CDR3 has 15 residues. Looked up from germline, CDR1 is SGHRS and CDR2 is YFSETQ. The CDR3 bases are TGCGCCAGCAGCTGGACCGGGACTAGCTACAACGAGCAGTTCTTC. Translating it yields CASSWTGTSYNEQFF.

This clonotype was counted many times. The J gene is TRBJ2-1, the V gene TRBV7-2, with 11 bases fitting TRBD2. The CDR3 consists of 16 residues. Germline trimming cut 5 bases from V and 2 bases from J; bases unmatched to any gene: 5. The germline V gene encodes CDR1 SGHTA and CDR2 FQGNSA. The CDR3 loop is CASSLGLAGAYNEQFF. Here the CDR3 DNA reads TGTGCCAGCAGCCTTGGACTAGCGGGTGCCTACAATGAGCAGTTCTTC.

Of note for this clonotype: The germline gene is not matched at one end of the junction; a read error may be the cause. The V gene is TRBV5-1, the J gene TRBJ1-1; 10 positions agree with TRBD1. CDR1 is SGHRS, CDR2 YFSETQ, per germline. The CDR3 has 17 amino acids. The CDR3: CASSFDWTGGWNTEAFF. CDR3 nucleotides: TGCGCCAGCAGCTTTGATTGGACAGGGGGATGGAACACTGAAGCTTTCTTC.

This clonotype was recorded at least ten times. The rearrangement uses TRBV6-5 and TRBJ2-2, with 11 bases fitting TRBD1. The CDR3 has 14 amino acids. The germline V gene encodes CDR1 MNHEY and CDR2 SVGAGI. V lost 6 bases, J lost 10 bases, and 7 bases stayed unmatched. The CDR3 loop reads CASSRDRGNKELFF. In DNA form, the CDR3 reads TGTGCCAGCAGCCGGGACAGGGGGAATAAGGAGCTGTTTTTT.

The chain uses TRBV11-2 and TRBJ2-2; 13 bases align to TRBD2. Germline V CDR1 and CDR2: SGHAT, FQNNGV. The trim removed 4 bases at V and 5 bases at J, leaving 7 bases unmatched. The CDR3 runs to 17 residues. The CDR3 loop is CASSYRTSGSRTGELFF. In DNA, the CDR3 is TGTGCCAGCAGCTACCGGACTAGCGGGAGCCGAACCGGGGAGCTGTTTTTT.

This clonotype was picked up many times. V and J are TRBV20-1 and TRBJ2-7; TRBD2 aligns across 11 bases. The junction had 6 bases not matched to a gene; V was cut back by 7 bases and J by 1 base. The CDR3 totals 14 residues. Germline CDR1 DFQATT, CDR2 SNEGSKA (reference sequence). CDR3 nucleotide sequence: TGCAGTGTGGGGACTAGCGGACTTTCCTACGAGCAGTACTTC. Protein: CSVGTSGLSYEQYF.